The clone carrying this T cell receptor beta chain occurred a few times. Its matching antigen is unknown. Additional DNA sequences in this sample encode the identical CDR3. This sample is drawn from a study of shared clonotypes between healthy human individuals. Study conclusions and caveats: Clonotype sharing across donors was expected to vary with sequencing depth.

TCRdb's copy holds only in-frame clones and misses some; the assay was immunoSEQ multiplex PCR. The table includes a few million clones, roughly 90% detected once. Sample: naive CD4+ T cells from PBMCs. Subset indicated: CD45RA+ positively selected. The TCR originated in a man between 18 and 35 years old in good health. Some clones in this sample may be carry-over from other donors' samples.

The CDR3 coding sequence is TGCGCCAGCAGCCAGGGAATGAACACTGAAGCTTTCTTT. Translated: CASSQGMNTEAFF. The chain links TRBV5-1 to TRBJ1-1, with D possibly TRBD1 on 5 matching bases. This CDR3 is 13 amino acids long. Germline assignment: CDR1 SGHRS and CDR2 YFSETQ. The V gene lost 4 bases and the J gene lost 0 bases, with 7 bases spanning the gap.